What follows describes a single T cell receptor (beta chain). In building TCR beta libraries, iRepertoire HTBI primers were used together with Arm-PCR of CDR3 regions. Each CDR3 protein is one row after TCRdb ran MiXCR on the multiplex PCR reads. Altogether 560,000 or so distinct CDR3 sequences are present, about 16% being singletons, with the ten largest covering 9.5% to 15%. This specimen comes from a study of regulatory T cells in long-lasting Graves disease. Time point reported: newly diagnosed GD, antithyroid drugs for less than 3 months. PBMCs provided the RNA from which the TCR library was made. This CDR3 has 14 residues. Per the germline V gene, CDR1 is SGHRS and CDR2 is YFSETQ. Trimming removed 0 bases from V and 10 bases from J, with 15 bases in between. In addition, the sample was reused for a study of T cells in Graves' hyperthyroidism and ophthalmopathy. Turning to that study: A patient was excluded if there was uncontrolled infection, other autoimmune disease, pregnancy or lactation. The model made its ophthalmopathy prediction, and onset followed a median 6.5 months later.

This material consisted of peripheral blood mononuclear cells (PBMCs), taken at new diagnosis, from a patient treated with antithyroid drugs. The chain couples TRBV5-1 to TRBJ2-3, with D possibly being TRBD1 (5 bases). The receptor's source is a man aged 18 to 29 with Graves disease. CDR3 region: CASSLARAPEAQYF. The CDR3 nucleotides read TGCGCCAGCAGCTTGGCCAGGGCCCCCGAAGCGCAGTATTTT.